A single sample is the source of the 26 T cell receptor beta chains below, sequenced in a study of CD8 T cells in ankylosing spondylitis. TCRdb itself ran the 5' RACE reads through MiXCR, one entry per CDR3 protein. The sample holds under 300,000 distinct CDR3 sequences, more than 15% seen once. Material: blood, either unsorted or a sorted T cell fraction (not recorded which). Receptors were obtained from a male donor with ankylosing spondylitis or in good health (not recorded which).

This clonotype was recorded at least ten times. The chain recombines TRBV4-3 with TRBJ2-1, with 14 nucleotides matching TRBD2. From germline, CDR1 is LGHNA and CDR2 YSLEER. The length of the CDR3 is 17 residues. V shed 3 bases, J shed 6 bases, and the junction held 7 bases outside the gene matches. The CDR3 DNA reads as TGCGCCAGCAGCCACCCTGGACTAGCGGGAGGAGGCAATGAGCAGTTCTTC. Translation gives CASSHPGLAGGGNEQFF.

This clonotype occurred many times. The V gene is TRBV4-3, the J gene TRBJ2-7; 11 bases map to TRBD2. The CDR3 is 14 amino acids. Germline-derived CDR1 and CDR2 are LGHNA and YSLEER. V lost 2 bases to trimming and J lost 4 bases; unmatched junction nucleotides: 1. The CDR3 region has the DNA TGCGCCAGCAGCCAACTAGCGGGAGGATACGAGCAGTACTTC. Amino acids: CASSQLAGGYEQYF.

Only a few counts were recorded for this clonotype. The chain carries TRBV27 and TRBJ2-7; 10 nucleotides align to TRBD2. V shed 10 bases, J shed 6 bases, and the junction held 24 bases outside the gene matches. CDR1 is MNHEY, CDR2 SMNVEV, per germline (reference sequence). The CDR3 extends over 18 amino acids. The CDR3 sequence is CATGGLSLASGRIIEQYF. DNA of the CDR3: TGTGCCACCGGAGGGCTATCTCTGGCTAGCGGGAGAATTATCGAGCAGTACTTC.

The rearrangement uses TRBV4-3 and TRBJ2-4, with a possible D match to TRBD2 (7 bases). The CDR3 has 15 amino acids. The V and J ends lost 0 bases and 11 bases respectively, with 17 bases between them. Germline assignment: CDR1 LGHNA and CDR2 YSLEER. CDR3 nucleotides: TGCGCCAGCAGCCAAGATCGGGGGGCCCACGGCTTTCAGTACTTC. Its translation: CASSQDRGAHGFQYF.

The chain employs TRBV27 and TRBJ2-1; no clear D gene. V gave up 5 bases and J gave up 6 bases, with 11 bases separating them. Germline V gives CDR1 MNHEY, CDR2 SMNVEV (reference sequence). The CDR3 runs to 13 residues. CDR3 sequence reads: CASSTELFNEQFF. CDR3 nucleotides: TGTGCCAGCAGTACGGAACTCTTCAATGAGCAGTTCTTC.

This clonotype was recorded at least ten times. The rearrangement links TRBV4-3 to TRBJ2-3, with TRBD1 matching over 8 bases. The CDR3 runs to 15 residues. The V gene end was trimmed by 1 base and the J gene end by 0 bases; junction bases not matched to a gene: 0. The V gene's germline CDR1 is LGHNA and CDR2 YSLEER. The CDR3 DNA reads as TGCGCCAGCAGCCAAGGGACAGGGAGCACAGATACGCAGTATTTT. The encoded protein is CASSQGTGSTDTQYF.

This clonotype has more than one count but fewer than ten. The chain carries TRBV28 and TRBJ2-1; D is unresolved. Looked up from germline, CDR1 is MDHEN and CDR2 is SYDVKM. With 3 bases removed from V and 8 bases from J, the gap between germline ends came to 11 bases. This CDR3 is 13 amino acids long. In DNA form, the CDR3 reads TGTGCCAGCAGTTTTGTGGGGATGGATGAGCAGTTCTTC. Translation: CASSFVGMDEQFF.

The table lists this clonotype with many counts. J is TRBJ1-2 and V is TRBV20-1; tentatively, D is TRBD1 (5 bases). Trimming left V 4 bases short and J 0 bases short, with 15 bases between. Germline CDR1 and CDR2: DFQATT and SNEGSKA (reference sequence). The CDR3 runs 15 residues. The CDR3 sequence: CSAKVPDRPNYGYTF. In DNA form, the CDR3 reads TGCAGTGCTAAGGTCCCCGACAGACCTAACTATGGCTACACCTTC.

The chain carries TRBV20-1 and TRBJ2-3, with D unclear. The germline gives CDR1 DFQATT, CDR2 SNEGSKA (reference sequence). The ends were cut back, 2 bases at V and 4 bases at J, with 13 bases in the middle. This CDR3 is built from 14 residues. CDR3 amino acids: CSARWTLWADTQYF. DNA of the CDR3: TGCAGTGCTAGATGGACCCTGTGGGCAGATACGCAGTATTTT.

This clonotype was seen at least ten times. The chain is built from TRBV12-3 or TRBV12-4 and TRBJ1-1, with D unresolved. Trimming cost V 1 base and J 0 bases, with 6 bases left between them. The CDR3 consists of 14 residues. CDR3 in DNA: TGTGCCAGCAGTTTAGGCAGGTTGAACACTGAAGCTTTCTTT. Encoded protein: CASSLGRLNTEAFF.

This rearrangement joins TRBV6-5 to TRBJ1-1; 7 bases line up with TRBD1. This CDR3 is built from 15 residues. V shed 0 bases and J 4 bases; nucleotides not matched to a gene: 5. Germline V lookup: CDR1 MNHEY, CDR2 SVGAGI. CDR3 region: CASSYSDRLGTEAFF. CDR3 nucleotides: TGTGCCAGCAGTTACTCGGACAGGCTGGGCACTGAAGCTTTCTTT.

The chain is built from TRBV12-3 or TRBV12-4 and TRBJ2-1, with TRBD2 identical over 8 bases. This CDR3 is 14 amino acids long. Trimming cost V 7 bases and J 4 bases; bases outside gene matches: 6. The CDR3 spells CASTTGGRYNEQFF. The CDR3 DNA reads as TGTGCCAGCACGACGGGGGGGAGGTACAATGAGCAGTTCTTC.

V gene TRBV12-3 or TRBV12-4 combines with J gene TRBJ1-5; D is unresolved. This CDR3 has 12 amino acids. Trimming pared 1 base from V and 7 bases from J, leaving 5 bases between. CDR3 amino acids: CASSLDSQPQHF. In nucleotides, the CDR3 is TGTGCCAGCAGTTTAGATTCCCAGCCCCAGCATTTT.

The chain joins TRBV20-1 to TRBJ2-2; D not certain. The CDR3 is 14 amino acids. Trimming took 1 base from V and 2 from J, leaving 8 bases between them. Germline CDR1 is DFQATT and CDR2 is SNEGSKA (reference sequence). The CDR3 DNA reads as TGCAGTGCTAGAGCCTACAGTAACACCGGGGAGCTGTTTTTT. Amino acid sequence: CSARAYSNTGELFF.

J is TRBJ2-5 and V is TRBV20-1; possibly TRBD2 for D (5 bases). V was shortened by 5 bases and J by 5 bases, with 21 bases between the two germline ends. CDR1 is DFQATT, CDR2 SNEGSKA, per germline (reference sequence). There are 15 residues in the CDR3. As DNA, the CDR3 is TGCAGTGCTCCCCTCCCCCCGGGATCTTGGGAGACCCAGTACTTC. Translation gives CSAPLPPGSWETQYF.

The table lists this clonotype with many counts. This chain joins TRBV29-1 and TRBJ2-7; D uncertain. Trimming pared 0 bases from V and 0 bases from J, leaving 0 bases between. Germline assignment: CDR1 SQVTM and CDR2 ANQGSEA. The CDR3 has 11 amino acids. The CDR3 bases are TGCAGCGTTGAAGACTCCTACGAGCAGTACTTC. It translates to CSVEDSYEQYF.

This clonotype was observed a handful of times. The rearrangement uses TRBV5-1 and TRBJ2-7; 12 bases match TRBD2. Trimming removed 1 base from V and 5 bases from J; junction bases left unmatched: 10. From germline, CDR1 is SGHRS and CDR2 YFSETQ. The CDR3 loop spans 17 amino acids. DNA of the CDR3: TGCGCCAGCAGCTTGCCGACTAGCGGGAGTGTTGTCCACGAGCAGTACTTC. Translated: CASSLPTSGSVVHEQYF.

This clonotype was detected a few times. This sequence joins TRBV7-3 and TRBJ2-1; 8 bases align to TRBD1. The trim removed 10 bases at V and 4 bases at J, leaving 6 bases unmatched. The CDR3 runs 13 residues. Germline-derived CDR1 and CDR2 are SGHTA and FQGTGA. In nucleotides, the CDR3 is TGTGCCACCGGACAGGGAAGGTACAATGAGCAGTTCTTC. Translating it yields CATGQGRYNEQFF.

The V and J genes are TRBV3-1 and TRBJ1-4; the D is unclear. The CDR3 extends over 12 amino acids. Germline lookup yields CDR1 LGHDT and CDR2 YNNKEL (reference sequence). Between the trimmed V and J ends, which lost 2 bases and 11 bases, there was a span of 9 bases. The DNA of the CDR3 is TGTGCCAGCAGCCAAAGGGAAGAGAAACTGTTTTTT. It specifies CASSQREEKLFF.

Of note for this clonotype: This may be a read error: a much more frequent sequence differs by one nucleotide. V is TRBV6-5 and J is TRBJ2-3; weak D call: TRBD1 (5 bases). Germline CDR1 MNHEY, CDR2 SVGAGI. The CDR3 runs 14 residues. CDR3: CASSYSGLADPQYF. CDR3 DNA sequence: TGTGCCAGCAGTTATTCAGGGTTGGCAGATCCGCAGTATTTT.

This clonotype was picked up a small number of times. The chain links TRBV12-5 to TRBJ2-5; D perhaps matches TRBD2 (6 bases). V was shortened by 7 bases and J by 5 bases, with 14 bases between the two germline ends. Germline CDR1 reads LGHNT; CDR2 reads FRNRAP. This CDR3 spans 13 amino acids. Here the CDR3 DNA reads TGTGCTAGTGTCCCCAACGGAGGGGAGACCCAGTACTTC. Protein product: CASVPNGGETQYF. The full variable domain, with the rest looked up from reference TRBV12-5 and TRBJ2-5, is DARVTQTPRHKVTEMGQEVTMRCQPILGHNTVFWYRQTMMQGLELLAYFRNRAPLDDSGMPKDRFSAEMPDATLATLKIQPSEPRDSAVYFCASVPNGGETQYFGPGTRLLVL.

This rearrangement joins TRBV20-1 to TRBJ2-2, with a weak D call TRBD1 (6 bases). This CDR3 has 14 residues. Germline values: CDR1 DFQATT, CDR2 SNEGSKA (reference sequence). The V and J ends lost 7 bases and 0 bases respectively, with 12 bases between them. The CDR3 DNA reads TGCAGTGTCACCAGGGACACGAACACCGGGGAGCTGTTTTTT. As protein: CSVTRDTNTGELFF.

This clonotype was seen ten or more times. This chain joins TRBV28 and TRBJ1-1, with 7 positions matching TRBD1. The V gene's germline CDR1 is MDHEN and CDR2 SYDVKM. The CDR3 length is 14 residues. Germline trimming cut 2 bases from V and 4 bases from J; bases unmatched to any gene: 4. CDR3 DNA: TGTGCCAGCAGTTTACAGGGGGTTATCACTGAAGCTTTCTTT. Amino acids: CASSLQGVITEAFF.

CDR3 protein: CASSLKEGLYQETQYF. The CDR3 DNA sequence: TGTGCCAGCAGCTTAAAGGAGGGCCTGTACCAAGAGACCCAGTACTTC. The rearrangement links TRBV7-2 to TRBJ2-5, with TRBD2 as a possible D gene (6 bases). The CDR3 consists of 16 residues. V was cut by 2 bases and J by 0 bases, with 13 bases left in between. The germline V gene has CDR1 SGHTA and CDR2 FQGNSA.

This clonotype has only a few counts. This sequence joins TRBV9 and TRBJ2-1; D is perhaps TRBD1 (6 bases). Per the germline V gene, CDR1 is SGDLS and CDR2 is YYNGEE. V was shortened by 2 bases and J by 7 bases, with 10 bases between the two germline ends. The CDR3 covers 13 residues. The CDR3 coding sequence is TGTGCCAGCAGCGTGGTAACAGGGAATGAGCAGTTCTTC. Residues: CASSVVTGNEQFF.

This clonotype was seen only a few times. V gene TRBV27 combines with J gene TRBJ2-3; a weak D match, TRBD1 (6 bases). Deletions cut 6 bases from V and 4 bases from J, with 17 bases between. CDR1 is MNHEY and CDR2 is SMNVEV in the germline V gene (reference sequence). The CDR3 consists of 15 residues. CDR3 in DNA: TGTGCCAGCAGCCTTGGGGGCTTCGGGGCAGATACGCAGTATTTT. It encodes CASSLGGFGADTQYF.